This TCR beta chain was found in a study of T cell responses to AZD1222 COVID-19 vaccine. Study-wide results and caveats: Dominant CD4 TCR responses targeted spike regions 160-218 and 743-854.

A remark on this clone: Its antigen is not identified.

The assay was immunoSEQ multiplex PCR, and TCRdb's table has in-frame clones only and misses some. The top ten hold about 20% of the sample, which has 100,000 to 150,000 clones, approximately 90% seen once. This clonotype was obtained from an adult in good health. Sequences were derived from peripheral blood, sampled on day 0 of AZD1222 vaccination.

CDR3 nucleotides: TGTGCCAGCAGCCAATCGACTAGCGGGAGAAACACAGATACGCAGTATTTT. It is translated as CASSQSTSGRNTDTQYF. The chain is built from TRBV7-9 and TRBJ2-3; 12 bases agree with TRBD2. The CDR3 runs 17 residues. Germline V CDR1 and CDR2: SEHNR, FQNEAQ (reference sequence). V dropped 5 bases and J dropped 2; count of bases not matched to a gene: 8. Variable domain in full (rest from reference TRBV7-9 and TRBJ2-3): DTGVSQNPRHKITKRGQNVTFRCDPISEHNRLYWYRQTLGQGPEFLTYFQNEAQLEKSRLLSDRFSAERPKGSFSTLEIQRTEQGDSAMYLCASSQSTSGRNTDTQYFGPGTRLTVL.